The 21 T cell receptor beta chains listed next were all sequenced from one sample in a study of graft-versus-host responses after intestinal transplantation. For these TCRs, the target antigens are not known. Data came from immunoSEQ multiplex PCR; TCRdb stores just in-frame clones and leaves some out. The sample lists about 88,000 clones; roughly 88% were seen once. Material: unstimulated CD4+ T cells sorted from spleen or lymph node cells, obtained before intestinal transplant. The receptors come from a human donor who received an intestinal transplant.

CDR3 loop: CASRPGWSAEAFF. DNA for the CDR3: TGTGCCAGCCGCCCCGGGTGGTCCGCTGAAGCTTTCTTT. The chain joins TRBV6-5 to TRBJ1-1; D is ambiguous. CDR1 and CDR2 (germline): MNHEY, SVGAGI. The CDR3 spans 13 residues. Trimming left V 8 bases short and J 6 bases short, with 16 bases between.

J is TRBJ2-3 and V is TRBV7-2, with TRBD2 identical over 11 bases. The CDR3 has 14 amino acids. The germline CDR1 and CDR2 sequences are SGHTA and FQGNSA. J lost 2 bases, V lost 6 bases, and 1 base had no gene match. Here the CDR3 reads CASRLAGVTDTQYF. In nucleotides, the CDR3 is TGTGCCAGCAGACTAGCGGGGGTCACAGATACGCAGTATTTT.

This clone has more than one count but fewer than ten. V and J are TRBV2 and TRBJ1-1; 7 bases agree with TRBD1. Germline V gene lookup returns CDR1 SNHLY and CDR2 FYNNEI. The trim removed 8 bases at V and 2 bases at J, leaving 5 bases unmatched. The CDR3 spans 13 residues. This chain's CDR3 is CASGGQQNTEAFF. In nucleotides, the CDR3 is TGTGCCAGCGGGGGACAGCAAAACACTGAAGCTTTCTTT.

In DNA form, the CDR3 reads TGTGCCAGCAGCCCACCCCCCTGCCCCTCCAGGGGCAACGCTGATTCACCCCTCCACTTT. It codes for CASSPPPCPSRGNADSPLHF. The gene calls are TRBV11-3 and TRBJ1-6; perhaps TRBD1 as D (6 bases). Trimming left V 5 bases short and J 8 bases short, with 31 bases between. Germline lookup yields CDR1 SGHNT and CDR2 YENEEA. The CDR3 loop spans 20 amino acids.

The V gene is TRBV2, the J gene TRBJ1-5, with D perhaps TRBD1 (6 bases). Germline V gene sequence: CDR1 SNHLY, CDR2 FYNNEI. This CDR3 is built from 16 residues. The V and J ends lost 4 bases and 4 bases respectively, with 17 bases between them. The CDR3 is CASSAGGGWGNQPQHF. CDR3 in DNA: TGTGCCAGCAGTGCGGGAGGGGGTTGGGGTAATCAGCCCCAGCATTTT.

The rearrangement links TRBV7-2 to TRBJ2-3; 14 nucleotides line up with TRBD2. Germline-derived CDR1 and CDR2 are SGHTA and FQGNSA. After removal of 6 bases from V and 8 bases from J, the junction contained 10 bases not matched to a gene. There are 16 residues in the CDR3. This chain's CDR3 is CASRQSGTSGGGTQYF. The CDR3 DNA reads TGTGCCAGCAGACAATCGGGGACTAGCGGGGGAGGTACGCAGTATTTT.

The rearrangement joins TRBV4-2 to TRBJ1-4, with D perhaps TRBD1 (5 bases). Germline CDR1 and CDR2: LGHNA and YNFKEQ. With 0 bases removed from V and 3 bases from J, the gap between germline ends came to 11 bases. This CDR3 is 16 amino acids long. CDR3 amino acids: CASSQERAGANEKLFF. CDR3 nucleotide sequence: TGTGCCAGCAGCCAAGAAAGGGCGGGGGCTAATGAAAAACTGTTTTTT.

This rearrangement joins TRBV6-5 to TRBJ1-1; tentative D call: TRBD1 (5 bases). This CDR3 spans 15 amino acids. Germline lookup yields CDR1 MNHEY and CDR2 SVGAGI. Trimming took off 6 bases at V and 0 bases at J, with 14 bases between the two ends. DNA for the CDR3: TGTGCCAGCAGGCAACAGGACATAATGAACACTGAAGCTTTCTTT. Its translation is CASRQQDIMNTEAFF.

DNA of the CDR3: TGTGCCAGCAGTTACTCCCGGTCCGGGAATGGCTACGAGCAGTACTTC. Protein: CASSYSRSGNGYEQYF. The V gene is TRBV6-5, the J gene TRBJ2-7, with D maybe TRBD2 (5 bases). Trimming took 0 bases from V and 3 from J, leaving 15 bases between them. CDR3 size: 16 residues. CDR1 MNHEY and CDR2 SVGAGI come from the germline V gene.

This chain uses TRBV15 with TRBJ1-1; D call uncertain. This CDR3 contains 15 residues. The V gene lost 0 bases and the J gene lost 4 bases, with 12 bases spanning the gap. Germline CDR1 reads LNHNV; CDR2 reads YYDKDF (reference sequence). CDR3 sequence (DNA): TGTGCCACCAGCAGAGAGGCGGGCACCGTCACTGAAGCTTTCTTT. Its translation is CATSREAGTVTEAFF.

A few counts support this clone. This chain connects TRBV6-5 to TRBJ2-3; 10 bases fit TRBD2. The length of the CDR3 is 15 residues. Trimming removed 5 bases from V and 4 bases from J; junction bases left unmatched: 6. Germline V gene data show CDR1 as MNHEY and CDR2 as SVGAGI. The CDR3 sequence is CASSTPSGGADTQYF. The CDR3 nucleotides are TGTGCCAGCAGTACCCCCAGCGGGGGGGCAGATACGCAGTATTTT.

This sequence joins TRBV7-3 and TRBJ2-3; 9 nucleotides line up with TRBD2. Germline CDR1 SGHTA, CDR2 FQGTGA. This CDR3 has 19 residues. The trim removed 1 base at V and 1 base at J, leaving 12 bases unmatched. CDR3: CASSLMARGGRARTDTQYF. CDR3 nucleotides: TGTGCCAGCAGCTTAATGGCGCGGGGGGGCCGGGCCCGCACAGATACGCAGTATTTT.

The chain links TRBV6-1 to TRBJ1-1; TRBD1 agrees at 8 bases. The CDR3 loop spans 15 amino acids. V lost 5 bases and J lost 6; bases outside the gene matches: 11. CDR1 is MNHNS, CDR2 SASEGT, per germline. CDR3 bases: TGTGCCAGCAGTCAACCGGGACAGGAACGATCTGAAGCTTTCTTT. Protein product: CASSQPGQERSEAFF.

This clone was detected only once. The J gene is TRBJ2-2, the V gene TRBV6-5, with a tentative D call TRBD2 (6 bases). CDR1 and CDR2 (germline): MNHEY, SVGAGI. The CDR3 spans 15 residues. V gave up 2 bases and J gave up 7 bases, with 14 bases separating them. This chain's CDR3 is CASSYRGITVGELFF. Here the CDR3 DNA reads TGTGCCAGCAGTTACCGGGGGATTACCGTCGGGGAGCTGTTTTTT.

The chain joins TRBV7-6 to TRBJ2-5; D gene uncertain. Germline V gene data show CDR1 as SGHVS and CDR2 as FNYEAQ. The V end lost 1 base, the J end lost 3 bases, and 9 bases lay between the germline ends. The CDR3 totals 14 residues. The CDR3: CASSLGGSKETQYF. The CDR3 DNA follows: TGTGCCAGCAGCTTAGGAGGCAGTAAAGAGACCCAGTACTTC.

The V and J genes are TRBV27 and TRBJ2-3, with D hard to call. The CDR3 has 14 residues. Trimming took off 5 bases at V and 6 bases at J, with 15 bases between the two ends. Per the germline V gene, CDR1 is MNHEY and CDR2 is SMNVEV (reference sequence). This CDR3 is CASSPNTPPDTQYF. In DNA, the CDR3 is TGTGCCAGCAGTCCCAATACACCGCCGGATACGCAGTATTTT.

DNA for the CDR3: TGCGCCAGCAGCCCCCCCGACAGTGGTTTTGGCTACACCTTC. This translates into CASSPPDSGFGYTF. The gene calls are TRBV5-1 and TRBJ1-2; perhaps TRBD1 as D (5 bases). The V gene's germline CDR1 is SGHRS and CDR2 YFSETQ. V lost 4 bases and J lost 7, with 17 bases in between. The CDR3 extends over 14 amino acids.

This chain links TRBV11-2 with TRBJ1-6; TRBD1 agrees at 10 bases. CDR1 is SGHAT, CDR2 FQNNGV, per germline. The ends lost 8 bases at V and 9 bases at J; junction bases unmatched: 1. This CDR3 is built from 12 residues. CDR3 nucleotides: TGTGCCAGCCGGGACAGGGGTTCACCCCTCCACTTT. Its protein is CASRDRGSPLHF.

V usage is TRBV15 and J usage is TRBJ1-5; no clear D gene. The V gene's germline CDR1 is LNHNV and CDR2 YYDKDF (reference sequence). The V gene lost 0 bases and the J gene lost 2 bases, with 5 bases spanning the gap. This CDR3 comprises 14 residues. The CDR3 DNA is TGTGCCACCAGCAGAGATACAGGCAATCAGCCCCAGCATTTT. It yields the protein CATSRDTGNQPQHF.

The V call is TRBV9, the J call TRBJ2-1, with 7 positions matching TRBD1. This CDR3 is 15 amino acids long. Germline values: CDR1 SGDLS, CDR2 YYNGEE. V lost 7 bases and J lost 1; bases outside the gene matches: 8. CDR3 DNA sequence: TGTGCCAGCGGAAGACAGGGCCGATCCTACAATGAGCAGTTCTTC. Its translation: CASGRQGRSYNEQFF.

The V and J genes are TRBV6-5 and TRBJ2-1; 7 nucleotides match TRBD2. This CDR3 spans 13 amino acids. Germline V gene lookup returns CDR1 MNHEY and CDR2 SVGAGI. J gave up 4 bases and V 8 bases, and 5 bases lay outside the gene matches. The CDR3 sequence is CASGGDAYNEQFF. The CDR3 nucleotides read TGTGCCAGCGGGGGGGACGCATACAATGAGCAGTTCTTC.